The T cell receptor (beta chain) under discussion was sequenced for a study of breast tumors, draining lymph nodes, adjacent tissues. CDR3 length equals 12 residues. The V and J ends lost 4 bases and 8 bases respectively, with 14 bases between them. The germline V gene encodes CDR1 SQVTM and CDR2 ANQGSEA. From the multiplex PCR reads, TCRdb called clonotypes with MiXCR, one entry per CDR3 protein. The profile shows some 130,000 distinct CDR3 sequences, approximately 20% of them singletons. This clonotype was counted many times. Axillary draining lymph nodes of breast cancer patients supplied the node samples.

What was sequenced was axillary lymph node tissue. The receptor was derived from a female donor with breast cancer. Some clones in this sample may be carry-over from other donors' samples. The genes are TRBV29-1 and TRBJ1-2; no clear D. The CDR3 here is CSVAGSLEGYTF. CDR3 nucleotide sequence: TGCAGCGTTGCGGGGTCCTTAGAGGGCTACACCTTC.